These 24 T cell receptor beta chains were sequenced from one sample in a study of blood T cell repertoires in COVID-19. Measured with immunoSEQ multiplex PCR; TCRdb has only the in-frame clones, and not every one. Seen here are around 230,000 clones, approximately 84% observed once, and the top ten hold 15%. The sequencing input was PBMCs or T cells enriched from blood (not recorded which). These receptors were obtained from a man between 40 and 49 years old who had recovered from COVID-19.

The V gene is TRBV18, the J gene TRBJ1-4; tentative D call: TRBD1 (6 bases). CDR3 length: 16 amino acids. Trimming pared 5 bases from V and 3 bases from J, leaving 16 bases between. CDR1 is KGHSH and CDR2 is LQKENI in the germline V gene. This CDR3 reads CASSSQTGTSNEKLFF. The CDR3 DNA reads TGTGCCAGCTCATCCCAAACAGGGACCTCTAATGAAAAACTGTTTTTT.

V and J are TRBV20-1 and TRBJ1-1, with TRBD1 as a possible D gene (5 bases). The CDR3 is 11 residues long. The ends were cut back, 5 bases at V and 6 bases at J, with 10 bases in the middle. In germline, CDR1 is DFQATT, CDR2 SNEGSKA (reference sequence). CDR3 residues: CSAWDFPEAFF. The CDR3, as DNA: TGCAGTGCTTGGGACTTTCCTGAAGCTTTCTTT.

The chain is built from TRBV3-1 (or the pseudogene TRBV3-2) and TRBJ1-5; D remains unclear. CDR1 and CDR2 from the germline V gene are LGHDT and YNNKEL (reference sequence). CDR3 length: 13 amino acids. Trimming took 3 bases from V and 5 from J, leaving 8 bases between them. The CDR3 nucleotides read TGTGCCAGCAGCCAGTCCCCTTATCAGCCCCAGCATTTT. Its protein product is CASSQSPYQPQHF.

This rearrangement joins TRBV19 to TRBJ2-7, with 9 bases fitting TRBD2. CDR3 length: 18 residues. The V gene's germline CDR1 is LNHDA and CDR2 SQIVND (reference sequence). V trimming: 4 bases; J trimming: 1 base; junction bases outside the gene matches: 14. CDR3 sequence: CASSTGLAWDRTSYEQYF. DNA of the CDR3: TGTGCCAGTAGTACGGGACTAGCATGGGACCGAACATCCTACGAGCAGTACTTC.

On this clone: The sample holds other DNA sequences that translate to the same CDR3. The chain joins TRBV5-1 to TRBJ2-5; 9 bases map to TRBD1. Germline CDR1 reads SGHRS; CDR2 reads YFSETQ. V lost 4 bases and J lost 2; bases outside the gene matches: 3. The CDR3 length is 14 residues. This CDR3 is CASSPGQGQETQYF. The CDR3 nucleotides are TGCGCCAGCAGCCCTGGACAGGGGCAAGAGACCCAGTACTTC.

The rearrangement links TRBV29-1 to TRBJ2-3; 12 bases fit TRBD2. After removal of 5 bases from V and 0 bases from J, the junction contained 3 bases not matched to a gene. Germline V gene data show CDR1 as SQVTM and CDR2 as ANQGSEA. This CDR3 spans 15 amino acids. CDR3 in amino acids: CSVQGLAGSTDTQYF. The DNA for the CDR3 is TGCAGCGTTCAAGGACTAGCGGGGAGCACAGATACGCAGTATTTT.

The chain recombines TRBV27 with TRBJ2-7; D possibly corresponds to TRBD2 (5 bases). Germline CDR1 and CDR2: MNHEY and SMNVEV (reference sequence). This CDR3 comprises 16 residues. Trimming took 3 bases from V and 0 from J, leaving 15 bases between them. In nucleotides, the CDR3 is TGTGCCAGCAGTTTGGTACGTGAGCGGATCTCCTACGAGCAGTACTTC. It yields the protein CASSLVRERISYEQYF.

The chain has TRBV9 and TRBJ1-2; the D is unclear. The V end lost 4 bases, the J end lost 4 bases, and 14 bases lay between the germline ends. Germline assignment: CDR1 SGDLS and CDR2 YYNGEE. The CDR3 contains 14 residues. CDR3 region: CASSRPGSLYGYTF. CDR3 DNA sequence: TGTGCCAGCAGCAGACCGGGATCCCTCTATGGCTACACCTTC. Combining the CDR3 with reference TRBV9 and TRBJ1-2 gives the whole variable domain DSGVTQTPKHLITATGQRVTLRCSPRSGDLSVYWYQQSLDQGLQFLIQYYNGEERAKGNILERFSAQQFPDLHSELNLSSLELGDSALYFCASSRPGSLYGYTFGSGTRLTVV.

V usage is TRBV2 and J usage is TRBJ1-6, with 10 bases fitting TRBD1. Germline-derived CDR1 and CDR2 are SNHLY and FYNNEI. The V segment lost 3 bases and the J segment 9 bases; nucleotides outside the gene matches: 5. There are 15 residues in the CDR3. CDR3 DNA: TGTGCCAGCAGTGAGGAAGGGACAGGGGTTTCACCCCTCCACTTT. It encodes CASSEEGTGVSPLHF.

The chain joins TRBV13 to TRBJ2-7; D gene uncertain. The CDR3 is 12 residues long. CDR1 and CDR2 (germline): PRHDT, FYEKMQ (reference sequence). Between the trimmed V and J ends, which lost 5 bases and 6 bases, there was a span of 11 bases. The CDR3 nucleotides are TGTGCCAGCAGCCGTTCTAGGTCCGAGCAGTACTTC. Encoded protein: CASSRSRSEQYF.

This clone was recorded once. The chain couples TRBV7-6 to TRBJ1-3; 9 nucleotides line up with TRBD1. Germline-derived CDR1 and CDR2 are SGHVS and FNYEAQ. This CDR3 has 16 residues. With 5 bases clipped from V and 1 base from J, the junction kept 6 bases outside the gene matches. The CDR3 spells CASSTGTGTSGNTIYF. CDR3 nucleotide sequence: TGTGCCAGCAGCACCGGGACAGGGACTTCTGGAAACACCATATATTTT.

This chain joins TRBV7-2 and TRBJ1-5; 7 bases agree with TRBD1. The V gene end was trimmed by 5 bases and the J gene end by 6 bases; junction bases not matched to a gene: 10. The CDR3 extends over 15 amino acids. The germline V gene encodes CDR1 SGHTA and CDR2 FQGNSA. The CDR3 bases are TGTGCCAGCAGCCCCCGACAGGGTGCCACTCAGCCCCAGCATTTT. It is translated as CASSPRQGATQPQHF.

The V and J genes are TRBV2 and TRBJ1-4; D not certain. The CDR3 covers 13 residues. V gave up 6 bases and J gave up 5 bases, with 10 bases separating them. Germline V lookup: CDR1 SNHLY, CDR2 FYNNEI. This CDR3 is CASRTQPNEKLFF. The CDR3 bases are TGTGCCAGCAGGACACAGCCAAATGAAAAACTGTTTTTT.

This clone was seen more than once but under ten times. The J gene is TRBJ1-2, the V gene TRBV5-6, with a possible D match to TRBD1 (5 bases). The V and J ends lost 6 bases and 5 bases respectively, with 23 bases between them. CDR1 and CDR2 from the germline V gene are SGHDT and YYEEEE. This CDR3 contains 16 residues. The chain's CDR3 is CASTPGGGTSFYGYTF. The CDR3 coding sequence is TGTGCCAGCACCCCCGGGGGGGGGACCAGCTTTTATGGCTACACCTTC.

J is TRBJ1-2 and V is TRBV19; 8 nucleotides align to TRBD1. This CDR3 has 17 residues. The V segment lost 5 bases and the J segment 4 bases; nucleotides outside the gene matches: 15. The germline V gene has CDR1 LNHDA and CDR2 SQIVND (reference sequence). CDR3 region: CASSPRQGRRWLYGYTF. The CDR3 DNA reads TGTGCCAGTAGTCCCCGACAGGGGAGGAGATGGCTCTATGGCTACACCTTC.

The V gene is TRBV9, the J gene TRBJ1-3; 9 bases match TRBD1. Germline-derived CDR1 and CDR2 are SGDLS and YYNGEE. V was clipped by 0 bases and J by 8 bases; unmatched bases: 6. This CDR3 contains 15 residues. As DNA, the CDR3 is TGTGCCAGCAGCGTAGGGACAGGGGAACGAGACACCATATATTTT. Translation: CASSVGTGERDTIYF. The full variable domain, completed using reference TRBV9 and TRBJ1-3, is DSGVTQTPKHLITATGQRVTLRCSPRSGDLSVYWYQQSLDQGLQFLIQYYNGEERAKGNILERFSAQQFPDLHSELNLSSLELGDSALYFCASSVGTGERDTIYFGEGSWLTVV.

This clone came up a few times. V gene TRBV2 combines with J gene TRBJ1-5; 8 bases are shared with TRBD1. The V gene's germline CDR1 is SNHLY and CDR2 FYNNEI. J gave up 5 bases and V 7 bases, and 10 bases lay outside the gene matches. This CDR3 contains 15 residues. The CDR3 loop is CASTATGAKDQPQHF. CDR3 DNA: TGTGCCAGCACCGCGACAGGGGCCAAGGATCAGCCCCAGCATTTT. Full variable domain (missing parts from reference TRBV2 and TRBJ1-5): EPEVTQTPSHQVTQMGQEVILRCVPISNHLYFYWYRQILGQKVEFLVSFYNNEISEKSEIFDDQFSVERPDGSNFTLKIRSTKLEDSAMYFCASTATGAKDQPQHFGDGTRLSIL.

The J gene is TRBJ1-5, the V gene TRBV18; D remains unclear. The CDR3 length is 13 residues. V lost 3 bases and J 0 bases, leaving 3 bases between the germline ends. The germline V gene encodes CDR1 KGHSH and CDR2 LQKENI. CDR3 region: CASSPSSNQPQHF. As DNA, the CDR3 is TGTGCCAGCTCACCGAGTAGCAATCAGCCCCAGCATTTT.

The chain uses TRBV19 and TRBJ1-5; D may be TRBD1 (5 bases). Germline CDR1 reads LNHDA; CDR2 reads SQIVND (reference sequence). Trimming shortened V by 3 bases and J by 0 bases, and 9 bases separated the two germline ends. The length of the CDR3 is 15 residues. This CDR3 reads CASSMGDSSNQPQHF. The CDR3 nucleotides are TGTGCCAGTAGTATGGGTGACAGTAGCAATCAGCCCCAGCATTTT. Full variable domain (outside the CDR3, taken from reference TRBV19 and TRBJ1-5): DGGITQSPKYLFRKEGQNVTLSCEQNLNHDAMYWYRQDPGQGLRLIYYSQIVNDFQKGDIAEGYSVSREKKESFPLTVTSAQKNPTAFYLCASSMGDSSNQPQHFGDGTRLSIL.

This clone has more than one count but fewer than ten. Here the CDR3 DNA reads TGTGCCAGCAGCTTAGAGGCGGGCCGGTCCCAGCATTTT. Translated, it gives CASSLEAGRSQHF. The chain uses TRBV7-9 and TRBJ1-5; D remains ambiguous. Trimming shortened V by 1 base and J by 11 bases, and 12 bases separated the two germline ends. This CDR3 has 13 amino acids. Germline V lookup: CDR1 SEHNR, CDR2 FQNEAQ (reference sequence).

The chain employs TRBV6-5 and TRBJ1-6; TRBD1 aligns across 7 bases. Germline CDR1 is MNHEY and CDR2 is SVGAGI. Losses at the gene ends were 2 bases for V and 8 bases for J; bases not matched to a gene: 3. The CDR3 has 14 amino acids. CDR3 coding DNA: TGTGCCAGCAGTTACGGACAGGCGGATTCACCCCTCCACTTT. It specifies CASSYGQADSPLHF.

The J gene is TRBJ1-6, the V gene TRBV11-1; the match to TRBD1 covers 9 bases. This CDR3 has 14 residues. Looked up from germline, CDR1 is SGHAT and CDR2 is FQDESV (reference sequence). Trimming removed 4 bases from V and 7 bases from J; junction bases left unmatched: 2. The CDR3 spells CASSSGTGNSPLHF. The CDR3 DNA sequence: TGTGCCAGCAGCTCCGGGACAGGGAATTCACCCCTCCACTTT.

J is TRBJ1-1 and V is TRBV5-6, with TRBD1 matching 8 bases. This CDR3 has 19 residues. Germline CDR1 SGHDT, CDR2 YYEEEE. After removal of 0 bases from V and 1 base from J, the junction contained 14 bases not matched to a gene. CDR3 nucleotides: TGTGCCAGCAGCTTGGCCAGGGGGCCGACCCCTCAGACGAACACTGAAGCTTTCTTT. This codes for CASSLARGPTPQTNTEAFF.

The chain has TRBV7-3 and TRBJ2-5; 11 bases agree with TRBD2. Germline trimming cut 4 bases from V and 3 bases from J; bases unmatched to any gene: 16. The CDR3 totals 19 residues. The germline gives CDR1 SGHTA, CDR2 FQGTGA. CDR3 nucleotide sequence: TGTGCCAGCAGCTATTACCAAATAGCGGGAGGGCCGGAGGAAGAGACCCAGTACTTC. This translates into CASSYYQIAGGPEEETQYF.